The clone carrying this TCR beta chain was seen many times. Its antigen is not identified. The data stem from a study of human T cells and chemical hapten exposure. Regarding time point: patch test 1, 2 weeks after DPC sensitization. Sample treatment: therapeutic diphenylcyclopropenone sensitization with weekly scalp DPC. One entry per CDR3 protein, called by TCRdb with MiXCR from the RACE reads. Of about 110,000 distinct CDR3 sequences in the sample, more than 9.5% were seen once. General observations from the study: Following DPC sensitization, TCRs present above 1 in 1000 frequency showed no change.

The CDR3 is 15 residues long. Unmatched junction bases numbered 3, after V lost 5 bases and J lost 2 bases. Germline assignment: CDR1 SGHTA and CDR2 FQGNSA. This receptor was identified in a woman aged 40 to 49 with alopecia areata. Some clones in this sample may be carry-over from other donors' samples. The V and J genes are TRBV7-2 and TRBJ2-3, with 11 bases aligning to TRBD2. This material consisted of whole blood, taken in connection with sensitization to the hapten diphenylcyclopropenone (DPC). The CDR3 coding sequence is TGTGCCAGCAGCGTGGGACTAGCGGCCACAGATACGCAGTATTTT. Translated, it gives CASSVGLAATDTQYF.